The following is a T cell receptor beta chain sequence with its context. The entry originates in a study of Ad26.COV2.S vaccination and SARS-CoV-2 variants. Assay used: immunoSEQ multiplex PCR; TCRdb lists only in-frame clones, some missing. The sample yields roughly 380,000 clones, roughly 84% seen once. Treatment here: roughly 19 received Ad26.COV2.S at low or high dose, single or two shots; a few received placebo; per-sample allocation not given. Vaccine and placebo recipients were sampled on day 63 after the first injection. It was Wuhan-strain SARS-CoV-2 spike that the Ad26 vaccine vector expressed. Germline CDR1 is LGHNA and CDR2 is YSLEER. CDR3 length: 15 amino acids. Trimming took 1 base from V and 3 from J; bases not matched to a gene: 2.

The material was peripheral blood, obtained in a trial of Ad26.COV2.S vaccine versus placebo. The rearrangement uses TRBV4-3 and TRBJ2-7; TRBD2 matches 11 bases. This sequence was found in a person aged 18-65 years who received the Ad26.COV2.S COVID-19 vaccine or a placebo. As DNA, the CDR3 is TGCGCCAGCAGCCAAGGACTAGCGGGAAACTACGAGCAGTACTTC. It specifies CASSQGLAGNYEQYF.